Following are 15 T cell receptor beta chains from one sample sequenced in a study of regulatory T cells in long-lasting Graves disease. Documented time point: persistent/refractory GD, antithyroid drugs over 5 years with positive TRAb. Researchers made the TCR library from RNA that was extracted from PBMCs. Building the TCR beta libraries relied on iRepertoire HTBI primers, and CDR3 regions underwent Arm-PCR. A single record per CDR3 protein comes from TCRdb applying MiXCR to the multiplex PCR reads. The sample lists fewer than 600,000 distinct CDR3 sequences, about 20% occurring once. This material consisted of peripheral blood mononuclear cells (PBMCs), taken when the disease was refractory, from a patient treated with antithyroid drugs. Every receptor here comes from a female donor with Graves disease.

Only a few counts were recorded for this clonotype. The chain employs TRBV5-1 and TRBJ2-5; the D gene is possibly TRBD2 (7 bases). This CDR3 has 14 amino acids. The V and J ends lost 6 bases and 2 bases respectively, with 14 bases between them. Germline V gives CDR1 SGHRS, CDR2 YFSETQ. CDR3 in DNA: TGCGCCAGCACCTCCGCGGGGGCACAAGAGACCCAGTACTTC. It codes for CASTSAGAQETQYF.

J is TRBJ2-2 and V is TRBV9; D gene uncertain. CDR1 is SGDLS and CDR2 is YYNGEE in the germline V gene. This CDR3 has 14 amino acids. Between the trimmed V and J ends, which lost 4 bases and 2 bases, there was a span of 9 bases. CDR3 residues: CASSPRVNTGELFF. In nucleotides, the CDR3 is TGTGCCAGCAGCCCTCGGGTCAACACCGGGGAGCTGTTTTTT.

This clonotype was seen ten or more times. The V and J genes are TRBV7-8 and TRBJ1-1, with a weak D call TRBD1 (5 bases). The CDR3 runs 13 residues. Trimming stripped 0 bases from V and 8 bases from J, with 10 bases between. The V gene's germline CDR1 is SGHVS and CDR2 FQNEAQ. CDR3 loop: CASSLALWGEAFF. CDR3 coding DNA: TGTGCCAGCAGCTTAGCGCTCTGGGGGGAAGCTTTCTTT.

This clonotype occurred many times. V gene TRBV12-3 or TRBV12-4 combines with J gene TRBJ1-5; 7 bases match TRBD1. With 7 bases clipped from V and 5 bases from J, the junction kept 11 bases outside the gene matches. The CDR3 length is 15 residues. CDR3 DNA sequence: TGTGCCAGCACTCTGGATGGGACAGTTGATCAGCCCCAGCATTTT. It specifies CASTLDGTVDQPQHF.

This clonotype appeared a single time. The junction does not match germline at one end; this may be a read error. This chain uses TRBV3-1 with TRBJ1-6, with TRBD1 identical over 12 bases. CDR3 length: 16 amino acids. CDR1 and CDR2 (germline): LGHDT, YNNKEL (reference sequence). Here the CDR3 reads CASSPGTGGLNPPLHF. The CDR3 DNA is TGTGCCAGCAGCCCCGGGACAGGGGGCCTTAATCCACCCCTCCACTTT.

Many counts were recorded for this clonotype. The rearrangement links TRBV20-1 to TRBJ2-5, with 7 nucleotides matching TRBD1. The CDR3 sequence is 14 residues long. V trimming: 6 bases; J trimming: 4 bases; junction bases outside the gene matches: 11. Germline CDR1 is DFQATT and CDR2 is SNEGSKA (reference sequence). CDR3 sequence: CSATHGTEGETQYF. CDR3 in DNA: TGCAGTGCAACCCACGGGACAGAGGGAGAGACCCAGTACTTC.

There are a few counts of this clonotype. The chain has TRBV10-3 and TRBJ2-7; 8 bases map to TRBD1. The germline V gene has CDR1 ENHRY and CDR2 SYGVKD. Trimming at V came to 3 bases and at J to 6 bases, leaving 10 bases not matched to a gene. CDR3 size: 15 residues. The DNA of the CDR3 is TGTGCCATCAGTGATATGAACAGGGGGATAGGCGAGCAGTACTTC. Protein sequence: CAISDMNRGIGEQYF.

This clonotype was counted a few times. The chain has TRBV7-6 and TRBJ2-2, with D hard to call. The CDR3 totals 13 residues. Trimming left V 3 bases short and J 6 bases short, with 8 bases between. The germline V gene encodes CDR1 SGHVS and CDR2 FNYEAQ. CDR3 in amino acids: CASSFSGAGELFF. CDR3 nucleotide sequence: TGTGCCAGCAGCTTCTCCGGCGCCGGGGAGCTGTTTTTT.

This clonotype has more than one count but fewer than ten. At one end, the junction sequence differs from germline, possibly due to a read error. The J gene is TRBJ2-5, the V gene TRBV7-7, with TRBD1 matching over 7 bases. Germline-derived CDR1 and CDR2 are SSHAT and FNYEAQ (reference sequence). The CDR3 is 16 residues long. Written as DNA, the CDR3 is TGTGCTAGCAGCGTTAACCTCCGGGACAGCCAAGAGACCCAGTACTTC. Its translation is CASSVNLRDSQETQYF.

As for this clonotype: Since a much larger clone is just one base distant, this may be a read error. The rearrangement uses TRBV7-2 and TRBJ1-2; D is ambiguous. Germline V gives CDR1 SGHTA, CDR2 FQGNSA. V was cut by 2 bases and J by 8 bases, with 12 bases left in between. The CDR3 covers 13 residues. For the CDR3, the DNA is TGTGCCAGCAGCTTATTCCGACGGGGAGGCTACACCTTC. Encoded protein: CASSLFRRGGYTF.

This clonotype turned up a few times. The chain links TRBV6-2 or TRBV6-3 to TRBJ2-6; the D is unclear. The CDR3 spans 16 residues. The V end lost 1 base, the J end lost 0 bases, and 7 bases lay between the germline ends. CDR1 is MNHEY, CDR2 SVGEGT, per germline. The CDR3: CASSYFKSSGANVLTF. CDR3 nucleotides: TGTGCCAGCAGTTACTTCAAGAGCTCTGGGGCCAACGTCCTGACTTTC.

There are many counts of this clonotype. CDR3 in DNA: TGTGCCAGCTGGACGGCACTAAATCATAACTATGGCTACACCTTC. Translation: CASWTALNHNYGYTF. The V gene is TRBV28, the J gene TRBJ1-2; D gene unclear. Germline assignment: CDR1 MDHEN and CDR2 SYDVKM. The CDR3 runs 15 residues. V lost 8 bases to trimming and J lost 1 base, with 17 bases between them.

Only a few counts were recorded for this clonotype. The V call is TRBV20-1, the J call TRBJ1-2, with TRBD1 identical over 8 bases. V gave up 6 bases and J gave up 8 bases; unmatched junction bases: 14. The CDR3 is 14 amino acids. Germline V gene data show CDR1 as DFQATT and CDR2 as SNEGSKA (reference sequence). CDR3 loop: CSAVGQGSTPGYTF. CDR3 bases: TGCAGTGCCGTAGGACAGGGATCGACCCCGGGCTACACCTTC.

This clonotype was seen many times. The gene calls are TRBV28 and TRBJ2-7; 7 nucleotides line up with TRBD1. The CDR3 consists of 15 residues. CDR1 and CDR2 from the germline V gene are MDHEN and SYDVKM. V was clipped by 5 bases and J by 3 bases; unmatched bases: 10. Here the CDR3 DNA reads TGTGCCAGCAGTCCCCTTCGACAGGGTAGCTACGAGCAGTACTTC. It translates to CASSPLRQGSYEQYF.

To note about this clonotype: The junction departs from germline at one end; a sequencing error may be responsible. The gene calls are TRBV28 and TRBJ1-2, with 9 bases matching TRBD1. The CDR3 has 18 residues. Looked up from germline, CDR1 is MDHEN and CDR2 is SYDVKM. The DNA for the CDR3 is TGTGCCAGCAGTTTATATGCTTACAGGGGGCGCTCGAGCTATGGCTGCACCTTC. As protein: CASSLYAYRGRSSYGCTF.